The T cell receptor beta chain under discussion was sequenced for a study of cytomegalovirus exposure and HLA in healthy donors. Overall study findings and caveats: Presence/absence analyses assumed roughly uniform sequencing depth across donors. Confirmation was obtained in vitro that a few CMV-associated chains are specific for CMV antigens.

Trimming left V 2 bases short and J 0 bases short, with 7 bases between. The germline CDR1 and CDR2 sequences are MNHNS and SASEGT. The CDR3 runs 14 residues. The PCR ran on 60 Vbeta and 13 Jbeta primers. The repertoire was sequenced with immunoSEQ multiplex PCR; TCRdb's copy has only in-frame clones and lacks some. The sample contains about 160,000 clones, around 76% of which appear only once. About this clone: Its specificity is unknown.

The chain is built from TRBV6-1 and TRBJ1-1; D might be TRBD1 (5 bases). This TCR was sampled from a man in his forties or fifties in good health and CMV-seropositive. Sequencing input: PBMCs. CDR3 sequence (DNA): TGTGCCAGCAGTGAACGGGGGATGAACACTGAAGCTTTCTTT. This gives the protein CASSERGMNTEAFF.